This record concerns one T cell receptor beta chain sequence. The antigen is undetermined. Method: immunoSEQ multiplex PCR; TCRdb's copy keeps in-frame clones and lacks some. The sample contains some 190,000 clones, 85% to 90% of which appear only once. CDR3 length: 15 residues. V dropped 4 bases and J dropped 9; count of bases not matched to a gene: 12. Germline V gene data show CDR1 as MGHRA and CDR2 as YSYEKL. The entry originates in a study of T cell responses to AZD1222 COVID-19 vaccine. For the study at large: Combined were second doses at about 4 or about 12 weeks.

Regarding the study as a whole: Mostly white British, mostly female donors; authors suggested clonal diversity may be underestimated. The CD4 TCRs associated with vaccination extended across spike and predominated at 160-218 and 743-854. Two AZD1222 administrations were followed by greater Spike-specific TCR breadth and depth.

The TCR originated in an adult in good health. This sequence joins TRBV4-1 and TRBJ1-3, with 7 bases that match TRBD1. Specimen: peripheral blood, collected on day 0 of AZD1222 vaccination. CDR3 sequence: CASSRGDSFLPTIYF. CDR3 DNA sequence: TGCGCCAGCAGCCGGGGGGACAGTTTTCTCCCCACCATATATTTT.